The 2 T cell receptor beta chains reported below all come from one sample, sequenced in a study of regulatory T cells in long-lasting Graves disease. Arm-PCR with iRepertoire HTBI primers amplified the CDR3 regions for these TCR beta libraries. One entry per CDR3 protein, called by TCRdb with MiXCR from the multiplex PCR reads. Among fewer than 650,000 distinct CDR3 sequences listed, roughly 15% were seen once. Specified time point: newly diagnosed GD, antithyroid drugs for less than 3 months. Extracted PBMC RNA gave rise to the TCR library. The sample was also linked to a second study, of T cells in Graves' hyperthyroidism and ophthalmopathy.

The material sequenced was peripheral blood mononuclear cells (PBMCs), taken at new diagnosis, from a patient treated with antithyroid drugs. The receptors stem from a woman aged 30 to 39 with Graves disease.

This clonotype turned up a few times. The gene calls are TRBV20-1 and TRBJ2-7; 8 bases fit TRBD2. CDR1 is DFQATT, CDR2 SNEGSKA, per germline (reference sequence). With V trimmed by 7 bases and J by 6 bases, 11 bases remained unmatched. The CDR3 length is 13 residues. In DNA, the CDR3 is TGCAGTGTTAGGGGGACTAGTGGTCTCGAGCAGTACTTC. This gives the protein CSVRGTSGLEQYF.

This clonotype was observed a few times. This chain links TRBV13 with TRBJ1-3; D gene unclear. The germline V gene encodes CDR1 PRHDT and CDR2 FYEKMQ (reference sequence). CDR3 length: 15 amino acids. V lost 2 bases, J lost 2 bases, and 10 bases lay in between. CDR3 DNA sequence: TGTGCCAGCAGCTTATTCGCAGCCGCTGGAAACACCATATATTTT. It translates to CASSLFAAAGNTIYF.